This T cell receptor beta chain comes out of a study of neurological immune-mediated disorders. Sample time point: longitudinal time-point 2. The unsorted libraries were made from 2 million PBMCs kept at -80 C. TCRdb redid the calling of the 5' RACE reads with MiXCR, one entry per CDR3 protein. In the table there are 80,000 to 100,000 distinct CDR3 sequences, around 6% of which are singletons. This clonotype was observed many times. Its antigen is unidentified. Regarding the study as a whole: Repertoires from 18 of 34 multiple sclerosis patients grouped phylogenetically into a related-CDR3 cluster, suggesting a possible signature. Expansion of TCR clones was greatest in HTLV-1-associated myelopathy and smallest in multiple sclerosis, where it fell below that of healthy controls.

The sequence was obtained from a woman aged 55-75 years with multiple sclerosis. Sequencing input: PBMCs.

CDR3 residues: CASSPRQGSSYNEQFF. CDR3 nucleotide sequence: TGTGCCAGCAGCCCGCGACAGGGTAGCTCCTACAATGAGCAGTTCTTC. This rearrangement joins TRBV7-9 to TRBJ2-1; TRBD1 matches 7 bases. J lost 0 bases, V lost 5 bases, and 7 bases had no gene match. The CDR3 runs to 16 residues. Looked up from germline, CDR1 is SEHNR and CDR2 is FQNEAQ (reference sequence).